This T cell receptor (beta chain) is drawn from a study of T cell responses to AZD1222 COVID-19 vaccine. Overall study findings and caveats: In all cases, repertoires were sampled only after the peak T cell response. Females made up more of the donors, who were largely white British, and clonal diversity may have come out too low.

Details on this clone: Its antigen is unidentified.

Method: immunoSEQ multiplex PCR; TCRdb's copy keeps in-frame clones and lacks some. This sample has under 150,000 clones, with about nine tenths found just once. The sample was peripheral blood, taken 28 days after the second AZD1222 dose. This sequence was found in an adult who received the AZD1222 COVID-19 vaccine.

In nucleotides, the CDR3 is TGTGCCACCAGTGATCCACGCAATGAGCAGTTCTTC. Translating it yields CATSDPRNEQFF. This chain links TRBV24-1 with TRBJ2-1; D is unclear. The V and J ends lost 3 bases and 6 bases respectively, with 5 bases between them. This CDR3 has 12 residues. CDR1 and CDR2 from the germline V gene are KGHDR and SFDVKD.